Sequencing of this TCR beta chain was carried out in a study of metastatic and nonmetastatic thyroid tumors. Study overall: Malignant and benign thyroid patients had repertoires compared in peripheral blood and tumor or nodule tissue. Study-wide results and caveats: TCR beta diversity was reportedly significantly higher in malignant thyroid tumors than benign nodules, in blood and tumor.

This clone was detected many times. The antigen is not known. Original handling: Between-group CDR3 differences, defined by clinicopathological status, yielded a distant-metastasis classifier for papillary thyroid cancer. TCRdb re-called clones via MiXCR from the PCR reads. TCRdb assigned the V and J calls; the authors' analysis was not used. The sample yields 30,000 to 40,000 clones, approximately 13% seen once. Each patient came to thyroid surgery without any prior treatment (of any kind). Trimming removed 4 bases from V and 7 bases from J, with 19 bases in between. CDR1 and CDR2 from the germline V gene are SGHTA and FQGTGA. The CDR3 consists of 16 residues.

Sequenced input: blood. The chain couples TRBV7-3 to TRBJ2-2, with D possibly being TRBD1 (6 bases). This clonotype originated in a female donor with papillary thyroid cancer or a benign thyroid nodule (not recorded which). Some clones in this sample may be carry-over from other donors' samples. The CDR3 region is CASSSSQGRSFGELFF. DNA for the CDR3: TGTGCCAGCAGCTCCTCACAGGGTAGAAGCTTCGGGGAGCTGTTTTTT.